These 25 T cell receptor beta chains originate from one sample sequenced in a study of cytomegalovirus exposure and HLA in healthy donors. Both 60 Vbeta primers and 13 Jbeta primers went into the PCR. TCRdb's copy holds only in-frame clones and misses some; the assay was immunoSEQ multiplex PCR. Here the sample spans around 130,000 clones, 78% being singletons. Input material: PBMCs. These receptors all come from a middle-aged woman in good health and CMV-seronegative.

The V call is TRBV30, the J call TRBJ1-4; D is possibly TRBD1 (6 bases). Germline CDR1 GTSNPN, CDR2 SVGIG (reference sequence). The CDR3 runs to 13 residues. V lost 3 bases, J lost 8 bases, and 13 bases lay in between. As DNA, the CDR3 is TGTGCCTGGAGGGAAGACAGGAGGGAAAAACTGTTTTTT. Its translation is CAWREDRREKLFF.

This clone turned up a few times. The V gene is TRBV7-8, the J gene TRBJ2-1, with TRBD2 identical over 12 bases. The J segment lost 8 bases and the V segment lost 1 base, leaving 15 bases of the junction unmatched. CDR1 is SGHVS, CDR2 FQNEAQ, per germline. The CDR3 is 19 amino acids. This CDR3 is CASSLGGLAGGRLFDEQFF. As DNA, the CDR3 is TGTGCCAGCAGCTTAGGAGGGCTAGCGGGAGGGCGTCTCTTCGATGAGCAGTTCTTC. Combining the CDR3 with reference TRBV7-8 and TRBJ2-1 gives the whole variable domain GAGVSQSPRYKVAKRGQDVALRCDPISGHVSLFWYQQALGQGPEFLTYFQNEAQLDKSGLPSDRFFAERPEGSVSTLKIQRTQQEDSAVYLCASSLGGLAGGRLFDEQFFGPGTRLTVL.

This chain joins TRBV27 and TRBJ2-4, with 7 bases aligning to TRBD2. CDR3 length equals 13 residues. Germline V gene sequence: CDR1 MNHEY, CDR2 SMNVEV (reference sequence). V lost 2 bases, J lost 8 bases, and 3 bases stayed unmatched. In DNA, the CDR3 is TGTGCCAGCAGTTTAACTGGGAGGGACATTCAGTACTTC. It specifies CASSLTGRDIQYF.

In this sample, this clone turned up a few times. Here the CDR3 reads CASSSVGLASYEQYF. The CDR3 DNA follows: TGTGCCAGCAGTTCGGTTGGACTAGCTAGCTACGAGCAGTACTTC. V gene TRBV27 combines with J gene TRBJ2-7; TRBD2 aligns across 8 bases. Germline V gene lookup returns CDR1 MNHEY and CDR2 SMNVEV (reference sequence). J gave up 3 bases and V 4 bases, and 8 bases lay outside the gene matches. This CDR3 is 15 amino acids long.

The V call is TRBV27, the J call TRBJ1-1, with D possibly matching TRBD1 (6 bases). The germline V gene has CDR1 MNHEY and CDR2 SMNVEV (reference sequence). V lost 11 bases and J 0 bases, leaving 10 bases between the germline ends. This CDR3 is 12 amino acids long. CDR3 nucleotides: TGTGCCTGGGGACAACTGAACACTGAAGCTTTCTTT. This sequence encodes CAWGQLNTEAFF.

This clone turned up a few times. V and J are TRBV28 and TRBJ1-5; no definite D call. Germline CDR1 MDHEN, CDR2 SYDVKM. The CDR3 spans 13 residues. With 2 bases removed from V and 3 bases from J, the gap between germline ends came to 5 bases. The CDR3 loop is CASSLGNNQPQHF. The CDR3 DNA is TGTGCCAGCAGTTTAGGCAACAATCAGCCCCAGCATTTT.

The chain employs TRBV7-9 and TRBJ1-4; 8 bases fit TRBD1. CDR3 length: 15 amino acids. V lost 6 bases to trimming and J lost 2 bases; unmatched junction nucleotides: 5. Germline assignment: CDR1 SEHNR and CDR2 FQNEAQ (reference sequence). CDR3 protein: CASRGQGWTNEKLFF. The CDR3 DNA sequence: TGTGCCAGCAGAGGACAGGGTTGGACTAATGAAAAACTGTTTTTT.

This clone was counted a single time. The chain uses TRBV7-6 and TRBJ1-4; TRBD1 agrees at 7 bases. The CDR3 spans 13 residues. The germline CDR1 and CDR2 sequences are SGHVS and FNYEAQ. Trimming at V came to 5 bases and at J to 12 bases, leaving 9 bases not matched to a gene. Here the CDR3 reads CASSRPYRGELFF. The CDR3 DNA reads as TGTGCCAGCAGCCGACCCTACAGGGGAGAACTGTTTTTT.

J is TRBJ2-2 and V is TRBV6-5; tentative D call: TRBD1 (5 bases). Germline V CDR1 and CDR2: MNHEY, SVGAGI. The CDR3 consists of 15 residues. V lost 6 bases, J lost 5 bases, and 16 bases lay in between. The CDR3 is CASRMDGHTTGELFF. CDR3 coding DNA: TGTGCCAGCAGGATGGATGGACACACGACCGGGGAGCTGTTTTTT.

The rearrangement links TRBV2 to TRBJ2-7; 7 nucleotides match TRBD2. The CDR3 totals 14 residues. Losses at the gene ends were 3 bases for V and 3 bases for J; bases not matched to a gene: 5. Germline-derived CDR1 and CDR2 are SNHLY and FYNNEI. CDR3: CASSDQAGHYEQYF. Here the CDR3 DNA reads TGTGCCAGCAGTGATCAAGCGGGGCACTACGAGCAGTACTTC.

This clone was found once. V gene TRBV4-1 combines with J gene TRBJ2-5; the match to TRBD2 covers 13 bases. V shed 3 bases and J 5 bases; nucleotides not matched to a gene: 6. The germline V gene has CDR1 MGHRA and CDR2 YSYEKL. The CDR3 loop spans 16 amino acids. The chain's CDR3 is CASSQPGLAGEETQYF. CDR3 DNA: TGCGCCAGCAGCCAGCCCGGACTAGCGGGGGAGGAGACCCAGTACTTC.

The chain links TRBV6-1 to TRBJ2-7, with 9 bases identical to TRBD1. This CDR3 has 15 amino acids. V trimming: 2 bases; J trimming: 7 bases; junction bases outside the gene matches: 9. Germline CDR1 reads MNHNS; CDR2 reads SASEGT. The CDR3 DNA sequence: TGTGCCAGCAGTGAAACCCCGACAGGGGGAAAGGAGCAGTACTTC. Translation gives CASSETPTGGKEQYF.

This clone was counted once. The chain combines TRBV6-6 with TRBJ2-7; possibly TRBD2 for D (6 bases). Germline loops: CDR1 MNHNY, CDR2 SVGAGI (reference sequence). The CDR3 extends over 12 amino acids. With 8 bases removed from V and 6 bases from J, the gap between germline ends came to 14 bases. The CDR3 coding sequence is TGTGCCAGCTCGAAAAGCGGGCGCGAGCAGTACTTC. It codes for CASSKSGREQYF.

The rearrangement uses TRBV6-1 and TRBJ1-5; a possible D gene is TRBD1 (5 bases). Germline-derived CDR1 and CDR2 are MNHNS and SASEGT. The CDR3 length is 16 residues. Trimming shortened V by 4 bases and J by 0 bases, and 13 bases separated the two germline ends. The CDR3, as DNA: TGTGCCAGCAGTGCCGGGACTGGGATTAGCAATCAGCCCCAGCATTTT. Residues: CASSAGTGISNQPQHF.

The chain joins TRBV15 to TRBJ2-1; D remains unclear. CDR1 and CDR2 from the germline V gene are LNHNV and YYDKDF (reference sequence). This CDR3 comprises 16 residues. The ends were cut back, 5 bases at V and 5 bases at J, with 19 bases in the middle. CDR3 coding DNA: TGTGCCACCAGCGACCGGGTTCTCCCGGGTGACAATGAGCAGTTCTTC. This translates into CATSDRVLPGDNEQFF.

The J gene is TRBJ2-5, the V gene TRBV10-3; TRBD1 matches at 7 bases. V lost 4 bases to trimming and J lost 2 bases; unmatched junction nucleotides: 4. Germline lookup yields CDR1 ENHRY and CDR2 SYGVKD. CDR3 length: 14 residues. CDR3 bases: TGTGCCATCAGTGGAGGCAGGGGGCAAGAGACCCAGTACTTC. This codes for CAISGGRGQETQYF.

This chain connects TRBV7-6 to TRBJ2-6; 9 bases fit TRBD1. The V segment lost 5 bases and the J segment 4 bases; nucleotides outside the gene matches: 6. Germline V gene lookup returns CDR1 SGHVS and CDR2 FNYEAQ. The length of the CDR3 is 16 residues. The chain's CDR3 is CASSTTGGGGANVLTF. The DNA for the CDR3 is TGTGCCAGCAGCACCACAGGGGGCGGCGGGGCCAACGTCCTGACTTTC.

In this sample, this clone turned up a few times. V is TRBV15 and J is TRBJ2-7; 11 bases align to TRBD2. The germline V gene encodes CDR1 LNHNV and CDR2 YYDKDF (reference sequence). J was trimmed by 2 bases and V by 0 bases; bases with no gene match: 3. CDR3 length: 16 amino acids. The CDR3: CATSRDILAGAYEQYF. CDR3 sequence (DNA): TGTGCCACCAGCAGAGATATACTAGCGGGGGCCTACGAGCAGTACTTC.

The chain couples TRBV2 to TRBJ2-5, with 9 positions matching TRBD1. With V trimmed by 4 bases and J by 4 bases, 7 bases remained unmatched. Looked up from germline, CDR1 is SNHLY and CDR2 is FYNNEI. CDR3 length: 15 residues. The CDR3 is CASSATGGAGETQYF. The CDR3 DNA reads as TGTGCCAGCAGTGCAACAGGGGGCGCGGGAGAGACCCAGTACTTC.

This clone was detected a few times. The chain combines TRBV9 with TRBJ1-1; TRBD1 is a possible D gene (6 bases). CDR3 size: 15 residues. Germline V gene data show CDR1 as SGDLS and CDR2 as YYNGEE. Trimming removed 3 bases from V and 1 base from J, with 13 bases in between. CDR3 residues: CASSGRDITNTEAFF. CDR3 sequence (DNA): TGTGCCAGCAGCGGCCGGGACATTACGAACACTGAAGCTTTCTTT.

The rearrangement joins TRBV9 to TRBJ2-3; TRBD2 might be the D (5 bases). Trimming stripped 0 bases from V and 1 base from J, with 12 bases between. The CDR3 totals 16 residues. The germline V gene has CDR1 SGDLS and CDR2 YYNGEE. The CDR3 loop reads CASSVVPGVGTDTQYF. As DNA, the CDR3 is TGTGCCAGCAGCGTAGTACCCGGGGTGGGCACAGATACGCAGTATTTT. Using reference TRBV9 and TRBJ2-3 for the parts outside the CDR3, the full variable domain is DSGVTQTPKHLITATGQRVTLRCSPRSGDLSVYWYQQSLDQGLQFLIQYYNGEERAKGNILERFSAQQFPDLHSELNLSSLELGDSALYFCASSVVPGVGTDTQYFGPGTRLTVL.

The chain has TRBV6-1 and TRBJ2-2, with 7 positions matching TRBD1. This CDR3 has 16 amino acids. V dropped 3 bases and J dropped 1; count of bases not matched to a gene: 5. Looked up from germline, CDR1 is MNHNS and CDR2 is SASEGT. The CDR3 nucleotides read TGTGCCAGCAGTGAGGGGGACAGTCTGAACACCGGGGAGCTGTTTTTT. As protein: CASSEGDSLNTGELFF.

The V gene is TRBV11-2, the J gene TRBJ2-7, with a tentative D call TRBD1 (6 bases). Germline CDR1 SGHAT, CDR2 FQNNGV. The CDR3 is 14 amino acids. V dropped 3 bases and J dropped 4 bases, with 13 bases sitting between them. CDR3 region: CASSFLHRDYEQYF. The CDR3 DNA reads TGTGCCAGCAGCTTTCTCCACAGGGATTACGAGCAGTACTTC.

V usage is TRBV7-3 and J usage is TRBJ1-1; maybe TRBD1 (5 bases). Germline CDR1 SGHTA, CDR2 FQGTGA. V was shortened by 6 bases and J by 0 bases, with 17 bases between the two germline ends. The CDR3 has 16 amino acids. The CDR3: CASSPGGWEVNTEAFF. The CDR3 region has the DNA TGTGCCAGCAGTCCGGGGGGGTGGGAAGTGAACACTGAAGCTTTCTTT. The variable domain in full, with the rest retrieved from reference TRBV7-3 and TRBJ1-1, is GAGVSQTPSNKVTEKGKYVELRCDPISGHTALYWYRQSLGQGPEFLIYFQGTGAADDSGLPNDRFFAVRPEGSVSTLKIQRTERGDSAVYLCASSPGGWEVNTEAFFGQGTRLTVV.

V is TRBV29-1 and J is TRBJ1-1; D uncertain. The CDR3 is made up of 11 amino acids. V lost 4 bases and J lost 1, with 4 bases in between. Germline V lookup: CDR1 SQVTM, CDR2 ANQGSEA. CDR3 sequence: CSVGRNTEAFF. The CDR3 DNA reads TGCAGCGTTGGCAGGAACACTGAAGCTTTCTTT.